Included here is one T cell receptor beta chain sequence, with context. The naive CD8 fraction comprised CD45RO-negative cells positively selected for CCR7 and excluded terminally differentiated effector memory CD45RA+ cells. The sample comes from a study of shared clonotypes between healthy human individuals. The data were produced by immunoSEQ multiplex PCR, yet TCRdb's version contains in-frame clones alone and is incomplete. The table lists approximately 720,000 clones, 90% to 95% of them singletons, with 24% in the top ten. J lost 1 base, V lost 2 bases, and 7 bases had no gene match. Germline V lookup: CDR1 GTSNPN, CDR2 SVGIG (reference sequence). The CDR3 is 15 amino acids.

The chain links TRBV30 to TRBJ2-5, with 7 bases lining up with TRBD1. The receptor was derived from a man younger than 45 in good health. Sequenced material: naive CD8+ T cells sorted from blood. CDR3: CAWSLIGGPQETQYF. In DNA form, the CDR3 reads TGTGCCTGGAGTTTGATAGGGGGCCCCCAAGAGACCCAGTACTTC.